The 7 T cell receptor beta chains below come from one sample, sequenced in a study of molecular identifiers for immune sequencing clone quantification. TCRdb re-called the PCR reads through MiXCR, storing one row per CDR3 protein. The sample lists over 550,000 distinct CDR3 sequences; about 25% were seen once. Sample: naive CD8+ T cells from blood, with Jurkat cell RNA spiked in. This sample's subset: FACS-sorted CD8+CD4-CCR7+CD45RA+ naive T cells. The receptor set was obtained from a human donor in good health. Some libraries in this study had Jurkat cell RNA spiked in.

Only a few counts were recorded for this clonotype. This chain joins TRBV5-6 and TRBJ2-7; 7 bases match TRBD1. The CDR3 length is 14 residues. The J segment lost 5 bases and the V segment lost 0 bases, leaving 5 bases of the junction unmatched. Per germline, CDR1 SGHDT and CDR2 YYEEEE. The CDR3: CASSLGQGPDEQYF. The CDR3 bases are TGTGCCAGCAGCTTGGGACAGGGTCCTGACGAGCAGTACTTC.

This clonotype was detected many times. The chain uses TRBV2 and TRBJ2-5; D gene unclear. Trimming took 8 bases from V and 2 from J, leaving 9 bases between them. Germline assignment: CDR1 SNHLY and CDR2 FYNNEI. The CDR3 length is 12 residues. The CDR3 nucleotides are TGTGCCAGCCGACCGATACAAGAGACCCAGTACTTC. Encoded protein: CASRPIQETQYF.

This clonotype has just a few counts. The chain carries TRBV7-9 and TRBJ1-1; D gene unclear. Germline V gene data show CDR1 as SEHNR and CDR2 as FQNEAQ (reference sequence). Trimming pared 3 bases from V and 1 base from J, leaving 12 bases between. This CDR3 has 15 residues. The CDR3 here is CASSFSASENTEAFF. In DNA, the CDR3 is TGTGCCAGCAGCTTTTCGGCCTCGGAGAACACTGAAGCTTTCTTT.

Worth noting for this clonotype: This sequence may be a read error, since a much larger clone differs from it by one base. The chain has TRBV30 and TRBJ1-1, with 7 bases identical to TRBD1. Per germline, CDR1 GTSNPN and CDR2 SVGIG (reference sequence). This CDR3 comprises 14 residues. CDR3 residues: CAWSTITGVTEVFF. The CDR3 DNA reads TGTGCCTGGAGTACAATAACAGGGGTTACTGAAGTTTTCTTT.

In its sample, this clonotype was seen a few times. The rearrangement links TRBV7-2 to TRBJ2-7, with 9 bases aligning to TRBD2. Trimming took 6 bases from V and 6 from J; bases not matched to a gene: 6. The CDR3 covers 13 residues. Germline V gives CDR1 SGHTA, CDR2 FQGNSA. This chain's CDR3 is CASRAGLALEQYF. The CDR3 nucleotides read TGTGCCAGCAGGGCGGGACTAGCACTCGAGCAGTACTTC.

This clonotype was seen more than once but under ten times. CDR3 protein: CASSHGRGGLRELFF. CDR3 in DNA: TGCGCCAGCAGCCATGGGAGGGGGGGGCTTCGGGAGCTGTTTTTT. The chain is built from TRBV4-1 and TRBJ2-2; possibly TRBD2 for D (7 bases). The CDR3 spans 15 residues. Trimming left V 3 bases short and J 9 bases short, with 17 bases between. Germline V lookup: CDR1 MGHRA, CDR2 YSYEKL.

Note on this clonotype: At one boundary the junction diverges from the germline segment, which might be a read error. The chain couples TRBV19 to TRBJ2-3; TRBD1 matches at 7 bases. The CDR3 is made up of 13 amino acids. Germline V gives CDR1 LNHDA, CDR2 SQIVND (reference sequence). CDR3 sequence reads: CASSPGQPPTRHF. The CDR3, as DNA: TGTGCCAGTAGTCCGGGACAGCCCCCGACGCGGCATTTT.